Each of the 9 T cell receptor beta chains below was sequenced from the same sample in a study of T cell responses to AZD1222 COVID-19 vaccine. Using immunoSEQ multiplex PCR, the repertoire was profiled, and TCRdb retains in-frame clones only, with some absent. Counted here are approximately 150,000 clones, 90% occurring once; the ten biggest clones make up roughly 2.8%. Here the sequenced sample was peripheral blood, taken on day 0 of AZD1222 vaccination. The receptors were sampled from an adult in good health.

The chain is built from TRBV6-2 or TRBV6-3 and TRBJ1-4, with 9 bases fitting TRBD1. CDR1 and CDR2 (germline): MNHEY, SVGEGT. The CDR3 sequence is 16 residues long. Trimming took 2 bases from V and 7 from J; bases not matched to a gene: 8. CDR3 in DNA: TGTGCCAGCAGTTACGGGGGGACAGGGATCGGTGAAAAACTGTTTTTT. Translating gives CASSYGGTGIGEKLFF.

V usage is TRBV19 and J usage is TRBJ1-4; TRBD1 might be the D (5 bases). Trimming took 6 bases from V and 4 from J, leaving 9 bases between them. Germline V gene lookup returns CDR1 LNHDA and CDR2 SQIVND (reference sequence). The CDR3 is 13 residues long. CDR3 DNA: TGTGCCAGTAGGACAGCCCGTAATGAAAAACTGTTTTTT. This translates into CASRTARNEKLFF.

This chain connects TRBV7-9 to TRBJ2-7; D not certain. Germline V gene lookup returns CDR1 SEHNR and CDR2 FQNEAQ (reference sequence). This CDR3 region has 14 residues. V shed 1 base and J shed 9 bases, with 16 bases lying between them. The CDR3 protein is CASSLDTVLGGQYF. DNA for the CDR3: TGTGCCAGCAGCTTAGACACGGTCTTGGGTGGGCAGTACTTC.

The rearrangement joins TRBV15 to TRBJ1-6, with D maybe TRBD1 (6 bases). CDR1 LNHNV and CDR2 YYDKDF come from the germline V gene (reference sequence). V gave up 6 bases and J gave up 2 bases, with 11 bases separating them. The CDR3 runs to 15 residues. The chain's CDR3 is CATSDTGPYNSPLHF. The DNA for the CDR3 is TGTGCCACCAGTGACACAGGGCCCTATAATTCACCCCTCCACTTT.

CDR3 sequence: CASSLAGPGDYGYTF. In nucleotides, the CDR3 is TGTGCCAGCAGCTTAGCTGGGCCAGGAGACTATGGCTACACCTTC. V and J are TRBV7-9 and TRBJ1-2; D remains unclear. Germline CDR1 SEHNR, CDR2 FQNEAQ (reference sequence). Between the trimmed V and J ends, which lost 0 bases and 3 bases, there was a span of 11 bases. The CDR3 length is 15 residues.

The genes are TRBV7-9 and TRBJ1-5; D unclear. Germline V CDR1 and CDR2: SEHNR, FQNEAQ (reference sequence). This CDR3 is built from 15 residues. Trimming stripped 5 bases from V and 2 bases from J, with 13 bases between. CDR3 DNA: TGTGCCAGCAGCCCCCGGGGAGAGGGCAATCAGCCCCAGCATTTT. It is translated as CASSPRGEGNQPQHF.

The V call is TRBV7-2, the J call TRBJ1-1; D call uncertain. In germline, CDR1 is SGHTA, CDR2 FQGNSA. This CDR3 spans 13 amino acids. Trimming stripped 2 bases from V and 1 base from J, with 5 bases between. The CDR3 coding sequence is TGTGCCAGCAGCTTACCCCGGAACACTGAAGCTTTCTTT. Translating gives CASSLPRNTEAFF.

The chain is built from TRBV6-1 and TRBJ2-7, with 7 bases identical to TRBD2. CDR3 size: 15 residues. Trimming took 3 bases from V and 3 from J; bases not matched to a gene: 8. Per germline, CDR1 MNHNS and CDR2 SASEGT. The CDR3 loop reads CASSETGGPFYEQYF. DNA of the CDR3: TGTGCCAGCAGTGAGACGGGAGGTCCTTTCTACGAGCAGTACTTC.

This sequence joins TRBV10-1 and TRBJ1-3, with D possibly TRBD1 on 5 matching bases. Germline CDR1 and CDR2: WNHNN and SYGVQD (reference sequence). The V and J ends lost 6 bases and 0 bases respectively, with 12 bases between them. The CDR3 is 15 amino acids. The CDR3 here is CASRYGTTSGNTIYF. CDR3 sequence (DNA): TGCGCCAGCAGGTACGGGACCACCTCTGGAAACACCATATATTTT.